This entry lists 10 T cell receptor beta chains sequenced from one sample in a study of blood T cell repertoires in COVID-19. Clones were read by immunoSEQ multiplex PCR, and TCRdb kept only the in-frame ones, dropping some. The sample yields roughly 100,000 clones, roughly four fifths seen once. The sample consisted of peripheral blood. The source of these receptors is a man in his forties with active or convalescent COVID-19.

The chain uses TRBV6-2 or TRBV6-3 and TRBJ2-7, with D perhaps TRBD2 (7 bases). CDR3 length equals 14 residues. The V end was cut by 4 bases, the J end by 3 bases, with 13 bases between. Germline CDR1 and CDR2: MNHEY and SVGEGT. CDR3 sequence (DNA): TGTGCCAGCAGTTGGGGGGGCCGTAGCTACGAGCAGTACTTC. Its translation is CASSWGGRSYEQYF.

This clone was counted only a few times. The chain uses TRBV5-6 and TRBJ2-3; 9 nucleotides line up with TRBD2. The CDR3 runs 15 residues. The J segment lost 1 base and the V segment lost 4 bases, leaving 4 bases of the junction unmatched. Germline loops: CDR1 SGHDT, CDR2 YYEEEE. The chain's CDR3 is CASSPSGVRTDTQYF. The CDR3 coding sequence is TGTGCCAGCAGCCCTAGCGGGGTTCGCACAGATACGCAGTATTTT.

CDR3 sequence reads: CASSVGTGGNYGYTF. The CDR3 DNA sequence: TGTGCCAGTAGTGTAGGAACAGGGGGCAACTATGGCTACACCTTC. The chain is built from TRBV19 and TRBJ1-2, with 9 bases matching TRBD1. With 5 bases clipped from V and 2 bases from J, the junction kept 6 bases outside the gene matches. The CDR3 sequence is 15 residues long. Germline-derived CDR1 and CDR2 are LNHDA and SQIVND (reference sequence).

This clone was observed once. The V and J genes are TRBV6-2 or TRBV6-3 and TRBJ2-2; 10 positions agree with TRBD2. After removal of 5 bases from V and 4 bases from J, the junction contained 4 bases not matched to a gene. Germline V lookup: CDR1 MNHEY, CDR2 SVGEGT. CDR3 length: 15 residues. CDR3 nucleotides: TGTGCCAGCAGTATACTAGCGGGGAGCACCGGGGAGCTGTTTTTT. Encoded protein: CASSILAGSTGELFF.

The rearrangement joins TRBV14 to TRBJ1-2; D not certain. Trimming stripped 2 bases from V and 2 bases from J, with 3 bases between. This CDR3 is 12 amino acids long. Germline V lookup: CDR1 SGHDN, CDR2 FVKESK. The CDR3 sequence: CASSQQNYGYTF. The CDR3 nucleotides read TGTGCCAGCAGCCAACAGAACTATGGCTACACCTTC.

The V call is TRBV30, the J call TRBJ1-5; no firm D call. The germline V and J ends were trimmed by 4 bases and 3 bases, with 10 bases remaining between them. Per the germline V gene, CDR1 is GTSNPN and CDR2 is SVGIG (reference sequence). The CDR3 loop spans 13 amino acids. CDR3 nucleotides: TGTGCCTGGAACACGGCGGCCAATCAGCCCCAGCATTTT. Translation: CAWNTAANQPQHF.

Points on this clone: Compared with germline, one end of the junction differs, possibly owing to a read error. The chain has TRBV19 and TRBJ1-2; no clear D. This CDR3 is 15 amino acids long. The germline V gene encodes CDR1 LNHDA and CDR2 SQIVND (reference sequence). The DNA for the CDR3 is TGTGCCAGTAGTATCGGTGGCAGACTTGGTTATGGCTACATCTTC. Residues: CASSIGGRLGYGYIF.

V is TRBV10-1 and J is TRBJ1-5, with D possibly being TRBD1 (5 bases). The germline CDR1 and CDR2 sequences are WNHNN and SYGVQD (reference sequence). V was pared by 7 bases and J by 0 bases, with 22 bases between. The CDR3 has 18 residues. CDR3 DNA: TGCGCCAGCATGAGGGAGGGGTACTTCGACAATAGCAATCAGCCCCAGCATTTT. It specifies CASMREGYFDNSNQPQHF.

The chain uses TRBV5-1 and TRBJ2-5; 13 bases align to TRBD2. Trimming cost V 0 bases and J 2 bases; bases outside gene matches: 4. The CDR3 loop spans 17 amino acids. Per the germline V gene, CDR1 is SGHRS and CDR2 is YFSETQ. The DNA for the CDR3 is TGCGCCAGCAGCTTGGGGACTAGCGGGGGAGTTCAAGAGACCCAGTACTTC. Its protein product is CASSLGTSGGVQETQYF.

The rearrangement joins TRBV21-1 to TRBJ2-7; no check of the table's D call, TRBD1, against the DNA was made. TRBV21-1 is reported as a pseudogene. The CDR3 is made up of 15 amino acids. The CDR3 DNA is TGTGCCAGCAGCAAGCACAGGGTGAGGGCTTACGAGCAGTACTTC. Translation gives CASSKHRVRAYEQYF.